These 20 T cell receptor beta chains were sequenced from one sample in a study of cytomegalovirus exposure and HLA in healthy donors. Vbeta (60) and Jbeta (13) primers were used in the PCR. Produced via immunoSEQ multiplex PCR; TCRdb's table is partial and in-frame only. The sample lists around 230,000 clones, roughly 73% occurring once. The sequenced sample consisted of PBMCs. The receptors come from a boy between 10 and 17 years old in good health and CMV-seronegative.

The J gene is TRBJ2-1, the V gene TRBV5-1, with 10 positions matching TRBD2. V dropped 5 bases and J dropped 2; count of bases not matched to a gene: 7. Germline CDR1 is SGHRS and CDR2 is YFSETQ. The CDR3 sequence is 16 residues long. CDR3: CASRATAGGPYNEQFF. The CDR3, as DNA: TGCGCCAGCAGGGCTACAGCGGGGGGGCCCTACAATGAGCAGTTCTTC.

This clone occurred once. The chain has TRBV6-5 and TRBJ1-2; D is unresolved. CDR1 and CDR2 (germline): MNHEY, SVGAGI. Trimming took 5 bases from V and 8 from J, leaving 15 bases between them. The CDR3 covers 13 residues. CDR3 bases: TGTGCCAGCAGTGACACAGAGTTTAGAGGCTACACCTTC. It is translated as CASSDTEFRGYTF.

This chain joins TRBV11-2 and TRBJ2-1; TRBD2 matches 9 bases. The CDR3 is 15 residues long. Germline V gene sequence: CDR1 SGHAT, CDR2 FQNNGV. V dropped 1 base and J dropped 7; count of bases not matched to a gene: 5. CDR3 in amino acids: CASSLARGGLNEQFF. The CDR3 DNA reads TGTGCCAGCAGCTTAGCGCGGGGGGGCCTTAATGAGCAGTTCTTC.

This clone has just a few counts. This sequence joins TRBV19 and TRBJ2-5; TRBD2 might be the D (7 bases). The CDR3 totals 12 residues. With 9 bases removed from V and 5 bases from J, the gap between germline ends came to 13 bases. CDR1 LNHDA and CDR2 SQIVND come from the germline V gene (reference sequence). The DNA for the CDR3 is TGTGCCAGCCACAAGGGGGGGGAGACCCAGTACTTC. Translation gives CASHKGGETQYF. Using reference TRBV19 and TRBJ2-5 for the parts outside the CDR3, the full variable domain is DGGITQSPKYLFRKEGQNVTLSCEQNLNHDAMYWYRQDPGQGLRLIYYSQIVNDFQKGDIAEGYSVSREKKESFPLTVTSAQKNPTAFYLCASHKGGETQYFGPGTRLLVL.

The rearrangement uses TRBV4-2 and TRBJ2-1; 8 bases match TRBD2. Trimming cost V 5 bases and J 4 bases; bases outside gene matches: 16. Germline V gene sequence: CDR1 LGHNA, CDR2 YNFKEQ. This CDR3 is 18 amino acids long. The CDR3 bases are TGTGCCAGCAGCTCAGCGGGGGCCATTTGGGGCGTATACAATGAGCAGTTCTTC. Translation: CASSSAGAIWGVYNEQFF.

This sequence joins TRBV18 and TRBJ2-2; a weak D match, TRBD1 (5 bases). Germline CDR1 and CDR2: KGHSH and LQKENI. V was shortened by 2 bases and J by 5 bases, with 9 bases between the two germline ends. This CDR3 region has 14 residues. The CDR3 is CASSPSGQTGELFF. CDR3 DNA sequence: TGTGCCAGCTCACCATCCGGACAAACCGGGGAGCTGTTTTTT. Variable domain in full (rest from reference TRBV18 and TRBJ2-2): NAGVMQNPRHLVRRRGQEARLRCSPMKGHSHVYWYRQLPEEGLKFMVYLQKENIIDESGMPKERFSAEFPKEGPSILRIQQVVRGDSAAYFCASSPSGQTGELFFGEGSRLTVL.

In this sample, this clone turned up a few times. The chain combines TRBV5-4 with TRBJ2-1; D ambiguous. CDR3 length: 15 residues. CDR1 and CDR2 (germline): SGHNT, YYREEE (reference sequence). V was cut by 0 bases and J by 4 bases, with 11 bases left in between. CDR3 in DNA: TGTGCCAGCAGCTTGGACGTCGCGAGTTACAATGAGCAGTTCTTC. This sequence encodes CASSLDVASYNEQFF.

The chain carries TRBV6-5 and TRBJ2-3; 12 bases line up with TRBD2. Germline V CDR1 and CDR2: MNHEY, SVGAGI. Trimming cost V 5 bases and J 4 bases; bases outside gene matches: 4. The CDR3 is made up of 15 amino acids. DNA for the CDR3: TGTGCCAGCAGTCGACTAGCGGGAGTGGCAGATACGCAGTATTTT. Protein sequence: CASSRLAGVADTQYF.

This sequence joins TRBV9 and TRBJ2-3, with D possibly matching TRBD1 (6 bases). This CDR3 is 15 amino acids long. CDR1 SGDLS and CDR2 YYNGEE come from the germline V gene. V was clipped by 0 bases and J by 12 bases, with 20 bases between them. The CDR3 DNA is TGTGCCAGCAGCGTAGAGGCAGGGGCCGGTTGCTTCCAGTATTTT. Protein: CASSVEAGAGCFQYF.

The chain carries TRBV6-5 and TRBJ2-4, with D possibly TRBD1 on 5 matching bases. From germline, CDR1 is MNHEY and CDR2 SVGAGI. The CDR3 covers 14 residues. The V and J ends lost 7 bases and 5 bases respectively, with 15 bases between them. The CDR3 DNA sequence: TGTGCCAGCAAATTTAGGGGTTGGCAAAACATTCAGTACTTC. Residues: CASKFRGWQNIQYF.

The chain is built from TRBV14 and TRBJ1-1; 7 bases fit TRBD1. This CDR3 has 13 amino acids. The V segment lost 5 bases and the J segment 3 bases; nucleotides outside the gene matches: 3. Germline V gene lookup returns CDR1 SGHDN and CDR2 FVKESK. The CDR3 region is CASSFTGDTEAFF. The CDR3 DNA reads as TGTGCCAGCAGCTTTACAGGGGACACTGAAGCTTTCTTT.

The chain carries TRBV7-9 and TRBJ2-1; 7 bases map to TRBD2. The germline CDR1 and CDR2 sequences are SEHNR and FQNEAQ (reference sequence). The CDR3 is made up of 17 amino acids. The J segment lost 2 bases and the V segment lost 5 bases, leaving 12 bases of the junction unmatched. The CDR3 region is CASSDPQREQPYNEQFF. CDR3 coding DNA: TGTGCCAGCAGCGATCCCCAGCGGGAACAACCCTACAATGAGCAGTTCTTC. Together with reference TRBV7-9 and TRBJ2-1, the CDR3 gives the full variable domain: DTGVSQNPRHKITKRGQNVTFRCDPISEHNRLYWYRQTLGQGPEFLTYFQNEAQLEKSRLLSDRFSAERPKGSFSTLEIQRTEQGDSAMYLCASSDPQREQPYNEQFFGPGTRLTVL.

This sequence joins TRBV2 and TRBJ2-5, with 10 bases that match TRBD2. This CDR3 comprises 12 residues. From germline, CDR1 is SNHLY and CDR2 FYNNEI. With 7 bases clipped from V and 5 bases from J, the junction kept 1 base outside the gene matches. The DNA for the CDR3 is TGTGCCAGCATGACTAGCGGGGAGACCCAGTACTTC. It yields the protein CASMTSGETQYF. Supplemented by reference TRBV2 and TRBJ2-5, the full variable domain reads EPEVTQTPSHQVTQMGQEVILRCVPISNHLYFYWYRQILGQKVEFLVSFYNNEISEKSEIFDDQFSVERPDGSNFTLKIRSTKLEDSAMYFCASMTSGETQYFGPGTRLLVL.

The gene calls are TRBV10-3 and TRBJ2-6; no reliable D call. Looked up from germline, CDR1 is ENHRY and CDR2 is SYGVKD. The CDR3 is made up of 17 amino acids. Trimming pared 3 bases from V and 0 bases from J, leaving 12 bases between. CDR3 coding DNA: TGTGCCATCAGTGACGGTCTAACTTTCTCTGGGGCCAACGTCCTGACTTTC. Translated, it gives CAISDGLTFSGANVLTF.

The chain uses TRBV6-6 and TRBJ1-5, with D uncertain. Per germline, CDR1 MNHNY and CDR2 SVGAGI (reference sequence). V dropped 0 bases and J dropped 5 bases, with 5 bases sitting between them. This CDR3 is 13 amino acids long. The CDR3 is CASSYSEDQPQHF. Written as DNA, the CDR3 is TGTGCCAGCAGTTACTCGGAGGATCAGCCCCAGCATTTT.

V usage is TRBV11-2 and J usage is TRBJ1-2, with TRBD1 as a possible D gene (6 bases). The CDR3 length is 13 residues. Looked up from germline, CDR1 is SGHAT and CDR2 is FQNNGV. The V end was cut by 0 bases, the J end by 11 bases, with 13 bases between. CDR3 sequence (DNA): TGTGCCAGCAGCTTAGAGCCGTCTAGGGGGTACACCTTC. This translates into CASSLEPSRGYTF.

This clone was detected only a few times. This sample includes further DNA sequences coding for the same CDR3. In nucleotides, the CDR3 is TGCAGTGCTAGAGTCGGCACTGAAGCTTTCTTT. It is translated as CSARVGTEAFF. The chain has TRBV20-1 and TRBJ1-1, with no clear D. The CDR3 has 11 amino acids. Germline V gene sequence: CDR1 DFQATT, CDR2 SNEGSKA (reference sequence). V lost 1 base to trimming and J lost 4 bases, with 4 bases between them.

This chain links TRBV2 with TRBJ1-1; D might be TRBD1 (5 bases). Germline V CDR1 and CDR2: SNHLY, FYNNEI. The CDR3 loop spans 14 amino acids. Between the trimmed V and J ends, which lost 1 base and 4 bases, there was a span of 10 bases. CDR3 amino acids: CASSEVRGATEAFF. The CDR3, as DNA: TGTGCCAGCAGTGAAGTGCGCGGGGCCACTGAAGCTTTCTTT.

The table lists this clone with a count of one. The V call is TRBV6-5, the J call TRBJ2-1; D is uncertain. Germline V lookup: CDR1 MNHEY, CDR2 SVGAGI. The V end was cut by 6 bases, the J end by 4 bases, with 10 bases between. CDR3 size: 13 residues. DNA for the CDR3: TGTGCCAGCAGCCTCCTTGCGTACAATGAGCAGTTCTTC. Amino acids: CASSLLAYNEQFF.

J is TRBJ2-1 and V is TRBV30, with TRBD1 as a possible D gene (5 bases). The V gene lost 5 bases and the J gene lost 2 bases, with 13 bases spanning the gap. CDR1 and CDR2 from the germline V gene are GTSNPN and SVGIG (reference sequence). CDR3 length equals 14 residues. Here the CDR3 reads CAWGEGATYNEQFF. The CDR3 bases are TGTGCCTGGGGGGAAGGGGCTACCTACAATGAGCAGTTCTTC.